A selection of T cell receptor beta chains follows, all from one sample in a study of response to subunit inactivated influenza vaccine. TCRdb re-called the RT-PCR reads through MiXCR, storing one row per CDR3 protein. The sample comprises about 830,000 distinct CDR3 sequences, about 18% of which are singletons, and about a tenth rests with the top ten. The sample was PBMCs from blood, taken 5 to 6 days after vaccination. The receptors originated from a middle-aged man who received an inactivated influenza vaccine. Each CDR3 is given with its conserved first and last residue. Clone size is stated in some rows and not others, as once, few, many or a class when expanded.

few	TRBV25-1	CASSDTAGLAGGLGNEQFF
-	TRBV6-2/TRBV6-3	CASTLQDNYGYTF
few	TRBV4-3	CASSQDRGRAYEQYF
few	TRBV7-8	CASSAHGENTEAFF
many	TRBV12-3/TRBV12-4	CASSLGGRYYEQYF
-	TRBV24-1	CATSDLETLTF
-	TRBV4-2	CASSQTPYQETQYF
-	TRBV5-1	CASTPGVVNYEQYF
few	TRBV20-1	CSAHRGLEGQFF
few	TRBV20-1	CSARPSGRAPGELFF
many	TRBV5-1	CASSLEPGGGTDTQYF
-	TRBV5-1	CASSSGQGIKSYEQYF
-	TRBV6-5	CASSYTRGNSYNEQFF
few	TRBV29-1	CSAMTGYGYTF
-	TRBV7-9	CASSLDRGRNNEQFF
few	TRBV18	CASSPNGQGKAQYF
-	TRBV5-5	CASSLDQGRDTQYF
-	TRBV12-3/TRBV12-4	CASSPSSGSPTYNEQFF
few	TRBV6-2/TRBV6-3	CASKMDPYEQYF
few	TRBV27	CASSFHRGKEQFF
-	TRBV18	CASSTQGNNEQFF
few	TRBV20-1	CSARRTGKDEQYF
-	TRBV3-1	CASSLQGVETQYF
-	TRBV5-1	CASSLDWGGGEQFF
-	TRBV20-1	CSARDGAGSSYEQYF
-	TRBV7-8	CASSMSGTGELFF